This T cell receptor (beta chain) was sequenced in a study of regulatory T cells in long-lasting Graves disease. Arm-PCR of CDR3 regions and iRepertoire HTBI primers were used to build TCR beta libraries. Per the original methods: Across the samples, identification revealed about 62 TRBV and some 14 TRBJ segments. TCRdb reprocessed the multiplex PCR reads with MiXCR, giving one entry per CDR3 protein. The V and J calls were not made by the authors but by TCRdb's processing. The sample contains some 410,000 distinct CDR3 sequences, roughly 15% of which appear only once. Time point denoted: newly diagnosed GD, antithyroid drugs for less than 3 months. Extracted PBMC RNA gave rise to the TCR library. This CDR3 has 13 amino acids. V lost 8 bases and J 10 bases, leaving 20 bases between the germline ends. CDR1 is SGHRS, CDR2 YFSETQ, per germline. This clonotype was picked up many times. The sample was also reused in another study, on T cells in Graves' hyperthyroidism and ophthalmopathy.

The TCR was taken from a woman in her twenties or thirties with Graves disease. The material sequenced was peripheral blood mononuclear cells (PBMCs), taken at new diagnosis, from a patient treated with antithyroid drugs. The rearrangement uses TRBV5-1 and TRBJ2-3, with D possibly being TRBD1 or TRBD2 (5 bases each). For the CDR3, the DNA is TGCGCCAGTAACACCGACGGGACCCAAGCGCAGTATTTT. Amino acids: CASNTDGTQAQYF.